Presented here are 18 T cell receptor beta chains from one specimen sequenced in a study of regulatory T cells in long-lasting Graves disease. Building of the TCR beta libraries involved iRepertoire HTBI primers and Arm-PCR of CDR3 regions. TCRdb fed the multiplex PCR reads into MiXCR, producing one record per CDR3 protein. This table holds around 450,000 distinct CDR3 sequences, 16% found once. Time point denoted: newly diagnosed GD, antithyroid drugs for less than 3 months. RNA from PBMCs was the source of the TCR library. This same sample was also part of a study on T cells in Graves' hyperthyroidism and ophthalmopathy.

Sample: peripheral blood mononuclear cells (PBMCs), taken at new diagnosis, from a patient treated with antithyroid drugs. The receptor source for this set is a middle-aged man with Graves disease.

This clonotype was recorded many times. One end of the junction fails to match germline, which may point to a read error. The V gene is TRBV20-1, the J gene TRBJ2-1, with TRBD2 identical over 7 bases. CDR3 size: 14 residues. Germline V lookup: CDR1 DFQATT, CDR2 SNEGSKA (reference sequence). The DNA for the CDR3 is TGCAGTGCTGGAGACCTAAGCGGGGTCAATGAGCAGTTCTTC. Translation gives CSAGDLSGVNEQFF.

A word on this clonotype: Since a much larger clone is just one base distant, this may be a read error. The chain joins TRBV2 to TRBJ2-7; possibly TRBD1 for D (6 bases). Germline V gives CDR1 SNHLY, CDR2 FYNNEI. The CDR3 totals 14 residues. Trimming removed 5 bases at V and 6 bases at J, with 17 bases between. In DNA, the CDR3 is TGTGCCAGCAGTTGGGACATGGCAGGCCGCGAGCAGTACTTC. Amino acid sequence: CASSWDMAGREQYF.

The chain recombines TRBV6-5 with TRBJ2-7; TRBD2 matches 7 bases. The CDR3 has 14 residues. Trimming took 2 bases from V and 4 from J; bases not matched to a gene: 5. In germline, CDR1 is MNHEY, CDR2 SVGAGI. CDR3 in amino acids: CASSYGREEYEQYF. The CDR3 DNA is TGTGCCAGCAGTTACGGACGGGAGGAATACGAGCAGTACTTC.

This clonotype was counted at least ten times. The chain uses TRBV7-8 and TRBJ2-7, with D tentatively TRBD2 (6 bases). Germline V lookup: CDR1 SGHVS, CDR2 FQNEAQ. The CDR3 has 16 residues. V shed 5 bases and J shed 1 base, with 18 bases lying between them. The CDR3 region is CASSTTGGRGSYEQYF. For the CDR3, the DNA is TGTGCCAGCAGCACCACGGGCGGGCGGGGATCCTACGAGCAGTACTTC.

This clonotype was counted a few times. This rearrangement joins TRBV6-1 to TRBJ2-7; tentatively, D is TRBD1 or TRBD2 (5 bases each). V dropped 10 bases and J dropped 0 bases, with 16 bases sitting between them. The CDR3 runs to 14 residues. Germline assignment: CDR1 MNHNS and CDR2 SASEGT. In DNA, the CDR3 is TGTGCCACCTCACCGGGACGGAGCTCCTACGAGCAGTACTTC. Its translation: CATSPGRSSYEQYF.

This clonotype was picked up a small number of times. V gene TRBV29-1 combines with J gene TRBJ2-1; 10 nucleotides match TRBD1. Germline-derived CDR1 and CDR2 are SQVTM and ANQGSEA. Unmatched junction bases numbered 3, after V lost 6 bases and J lost 4 bases. This CDR3 has 13 residues. The DNA for the CDR3 is TGCAGCGTCGGGACAGGGGCTTACAATGAGCAGTTCTTC. Protein product: CSVGTGAYNEQFF.

Many counts were recorded for this clonotype. This chain joins TRBV5-1 and TRBJ2-3; D may correspond to TRBD1 or TRBD2 (5 bases each). Trimming removed 0 bases from V and 1 base from J, with 12 bases in between. Per the germline V gene, CDR1 is SGHRS and CDR2 is YFSETQ. This CDR3 is 16 amino acids long. The CDR3 bases are TGCGCCAGCAGCTTGGTAAGGGGACGGCGCACAGATACGCAGTATTTT. As protein: CASSLVRGRRTDTQYF. Using reference TRBV5-1 and TRBJ2-3 for the parts outside the CDR3, the full variable domain is KAGVTQTPRYLIKTRGQQVTLSCSPISGHRSVSWYQQTPGQGLQFLFEYFSETQRNKGNFPGRFSGRQFSNSRSEMNVSTLELGDSALYLCASSLVRGRRTDTQYFGPGTRLTVL.

This clonotype was seen a handful of times. The V call is TRBV28, the J call TRBJ2-3; D uncertain. Germline-derived CDR1 and CDR2 are MDHEN and SYDVKM. Trimming left V 6 bases short and J 1 base short, with 11 bases between. This CDR3 has 14 amino acids. The chain's CDR3 is CASRVGHGTDTQYF. DNA of the CDR3: TGTGCCAGCAGGGTAGGCCACGGCACAGATACGCAGTATTTT.

This clonotype was seen a handful of times. The rearrangement joins TRBV5-1 to TRBJ2-1; a possible D gene is TRBD1 (7 bases). Per germline, CDR1 SGHRS and CDR2 YFSETQ. The CDR3 sequence is 14 residues long. V lost 6 bases to trimming and J lost 8 bases, with 18 bases between them. The CDR3 region has the DNA TGCGCCAGCATCCCGGGGACAGCGGGCGATGAGCAGTTCTTC. It is translated as CASIPGTAGDEQFF.

This clonotype was counted ten times or more. The CDR3 protein is CASSPGTGGDGYTF. The CDR3 nucleotides read TGTGCCAGCTCACCCGGGACAGGGGGCGATGGCTACACCTTC. The J gene is TRBJ1-2, the V gene TRBV18; 12 positions agree with TRBD1. The CDR3 extends over 14 amino acids. V gave up 3 bases and J gave up 6 bases; unmatched junction bases: 2. Germline V gives CDR1 KGHSH, CDR2 LQKENI.

This clonotype was counted ten times or more. The chain combines TRBV5-4 with TRBJ2-3; tentative D call: TRBD2 (6 bases). CDR1 and CDR2 from the germline V gene are SGHNT and YYREEE (reference sequence). V lost 5 bases, J lost 0 bases, and 13 bases lay in between. The CDR3 is 15 amino acids. CDR3 amino acids: CASRSSVTSTDTQYF. As DNA, the CDR3 is TGTGCCAGCAGATCTAGCGTAACTAGCACAGATACGCAGTATTTT.

The chain combines TRBV19 with TRBJ2-7; D perhaps matches TRBD2 (5 bases). Germline CDR1 and CDR2: LNHDA and SQIVND (reference sequence). The V end was cut by 6 bases, the J end by 1 base, with 16 bases between. The CDR3 spans 15 residues. The CDR3 spells CASRPDPRESYEQYF. The CDR3 nucleotides read TGTGCCAGTAGGCCCGATCCGAGGGAATCCTACGAGCAGTACTTC.

CDR3 nucleotides: TGTGCCAGCAGCTTCCTCGGGACAGGGGGCTTTGGCACTGAAGCTTTCTTT. Translated, it gives CASSFLGTGGFGTEAFF. The chain recombines TRBV7-9 with TRBJ1-1, with 12 bases identical to TRBD1. Per the germline V gene, CDR1 is SEHNR and CDR2 is FQNEAQ (reference sequence). This CDR3 region has 17 residues. J gave up 4 bases and V 3 bases, and 9 bases lay outside the gene matches.

This clonotype was found a few times. The CDR3 DNA is TGTGCCAGCAGTTTTTCGCATTCTTTGGCTGAAGCTTTCTTT. This sequence encodes CASSFSHSLAEAFF. This chain connects TRBV12-3 or TRBV12-4 to TRBJ1-1, with D uncertain. Trimming cost V 3 bases and J 6 bases, with 14 bases left between them. The CDR3 loop spans 14 amino acids.

The sample holds a few counts of this clonotype. V is TRBV14 and J is TRBJ2-1, with no clear D. This CDR3 has 14 residues. Germline CDR1 reads SGHDN; CDR2 reads FVKESK. Trimming took 6 bases from V and 9 from J, leaving 18 bases between them. This CDR3 reads CASSPRWIVGEQFF. The CDR3, as DNA: TGTGCCAGCAGTCCTAGGTGGATAGTAGGTGAGCAGTTCTTC.

The rearrangement uses TRBV12-3 or TRBV12-4 and TRBJ2-2; 9 bases agree with TRBD2. Trimming cost V 1 base and J 5 bases; bases outside gene matches: 5. There are 16 residues in the CDR3. In DNA, the CDR3 is TGTGCCAGCAGTTTAGGAGCGGGAGGTAGGACCGGGGAGCTGTTTTTT. This gives the protein CASSLGAGGRTGELFF.

This clonotype was observed many times. This chain connects TRBV30 to TRBJ1-5; weak D call: TRBD1 (5 bases). This CDR3 has 15 residues. Germline V gives CDR1 GTSNPN, CDR2 SVGIG (reference sequence). Trimming took 7 bases from V and 0 from J, leaving 16 bases between them. This CDR3 reads CASGRSRGSNQPQHF. The CDR3 DNA reads TGTGCCTCAGGACGGTCAAGGGGTAGCAATCAGCCCCAGCATTTT.

This chain uses TRBV19 with TRBJ1-2, with a weak D call TRBD1 (5 bases). The CDR3 totals 14 residues. The V end lost 1 base, the J end lost 0 bases, and 6 bases lay between the germline ends. Germline CDR1 reads LNHDA; CDR2 reads SQIVND (reference sequence). The CDR3 is CASSIAGSNYGYTF. In DNA form, the CDR3 reads TGTGCCAGTAGTATAGCAGGGTCTAACTATGGCTACACCTTC.